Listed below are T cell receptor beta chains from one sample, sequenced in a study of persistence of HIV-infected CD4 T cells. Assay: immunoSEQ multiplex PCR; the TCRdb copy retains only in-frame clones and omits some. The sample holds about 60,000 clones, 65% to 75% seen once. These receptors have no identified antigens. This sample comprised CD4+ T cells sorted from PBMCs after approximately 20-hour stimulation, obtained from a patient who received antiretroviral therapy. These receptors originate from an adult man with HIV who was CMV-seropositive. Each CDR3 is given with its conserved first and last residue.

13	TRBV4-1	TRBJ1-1	CASSQDRGRGAFF
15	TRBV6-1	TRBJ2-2	CASSEQGQNTGELFF
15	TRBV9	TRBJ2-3	CANHRAPGRPDTQYF
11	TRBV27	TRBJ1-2	CAWVGPYGYTF
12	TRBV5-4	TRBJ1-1	CASSLAHSQAFF
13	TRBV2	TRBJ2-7	CASSGDGNYEQYF
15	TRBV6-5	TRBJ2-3	CASSTGLGVTDTQYF
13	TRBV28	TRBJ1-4	CATYSGGNEKLFF
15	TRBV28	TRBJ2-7	CASSGTFASSYEQYF
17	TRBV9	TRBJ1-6	CASSVALTGGWDSPLHF